A selection of T cell receptor beta chains follows, all from one sample in a study of cytomegalovirus exposure and HLA in healthy donors. TCRdb's table, derived via immunoSEQ multiplex PCR, lists solely in-frame clones and lacks some. The table records 120,000 to 150,000 clones, roughly two thirds of them present only once. The specimen sequenced was PBMCs. These receptors originate from a human donor in good health. CDR3s include the opening cysteine and the closing phenylalanine or tryptophan. D genes are given only for firm matches. A row's size may be missing; if present it is once, few, many or a size class.

V	J	size	D	CDR3	DNA
TRBV14	TRBJ1-4	few	NA	CASSQPGTNEKLFF	TGTGCCAGCAGCCAACCGGGAACTAATGAAAAACTGTTTTTT
TRBV28	TRBJ2-1	NA	NA	CASSLLVGGGETYNEQFF	TGTGCCAGCAGTTTATTGGTTGGAGGCGGGGAAACCTACAATGAGCAGTTCTTC
TRBV21-1	TRBJ2-5	NA	NA	CASCSLPGLQETQYF	TGTGCCAGCTGCTCTTTGCCGGGACTCCAAGAGACCCAGTACTTC
TRBV9	TRBJ2-3	NA	TRBD2	CASSVGASGPTDTQYF	TGTGCCAGCAGCGTAGGGGCTAGCGGACCCACAGATACGCAGTATTTT
TRBV29-1	TRBJ2-5	NA	TRBD2	CSVVGGGGEGQETQYF	TGCAGCGTTGTCGGGGGTGGGGGGGAAGGACAAGAGACCCAGTACTTC
TRBV5-4	TRBJ2-7	NA	TRBD2	CASSRIAGGGDEQYF	TGTGCCAGCAGCAGGATAGCGGGAGGAGGTGATGAGCAGTACTTC
TRBV2	TRBJ2-5	NA	NA	CASRGPGEQYF	TGTGCCAGCAGGGGTCCGGGAGAGCAGTACTTC
TRBV5-5	TRBJ1-5	NA	TRBD1	CASSLGQGSNQPQHF	TGTGCCAGCAGCCTAGGACAGGGAAGCAATCAGCCCCAGCATTTT
TRBV27	TRBJ2-7	NA	TRBD1	CASSLTGTGTTYEQYF	TGTGCCAGCAGTTTAACCGGGACAGGGACGACCTACGAGCAGTACTTC
TRBV6-5	TRBJ1-2	NA	TRBD1	CATWDRLNGYTF	TGTGCCACTTGGGACAGGTTAAATGGCTACACCTTC
TRBV9	TRBJ2-1	once	TRBD2	CASSVGLAGNNEQFF	TGTGCCAGCAGCGTGGGACTAGCGGGGAACAATGAGCAGTTCTTC
TRBV7-2	TRBJ2-7	NA	NA	CASSPHEQYF	TGTGCCAGCAGCCCCCACGAGCAGTACTTC
TRBV13	TRBJ1-1	NA	NA	CASTEQGYTEAFF	TGTGCCAGCACTGAGCAGGGGTACACTGAAGCTTTCTTT
TRBV27	TRBJ2-4	NA	NA	CASSFGLELAKNIQYF	TGTGCCAGCAGTTTCGGACTCGAACTAGCCAAAAACATTCAGTACTTC
TRBV4-2	TRBJ2-3	NA	TRBD2	CASSQDGRREGQRTLSTDTQYF	TGTGCCAGCAGCCAAGATGGGAGACGGGAGGGCCAACGAACCCTTAGCACAGATACGCAGTATTTT
TRBV2	TRBJ2-1	few	TRBD2	CASRLAGGMYNEQFF	TGTGCCAGCCGACTAGCGGGGGGGATGTACAATGAGCAGTTCTTC
TRBV30	TRBJ2-1	once	TRBD2	CAWSSGSLYNEQFF	TGTGCCTGGAGTAGCGGGAGCCTCTACAATGAGCAGTTCTTC
TRBV28	TRBJ1-1	once	TRBD1	CASTPAGGVAEAFF	TGTGCCAGCACCCCGGCAGGGGGCGTCGCTGAAGCTTTCTTT